The sequence of this T cell receptor beta chain was determined in a study of blood T cell repertoires in COVID-19 (TCRdb year 2020). Some background on the complete study: The collaborator samples originated in the United States, Italy and Spain and spanned the acute and convalescent phases of COVID-19. The material from the prospective study consisted of cDNA or gDNA derived from T cells, B-cell-depleted T cells, or PBMCs. Subjects who had been exposed to COVID-19, were actively infected with it, or had recovered from it provided the deeply sampled blood TCRbeta repertoires that made up the dataset. The repertoires were released in a freely available public database intended as a resource for research on the immune response to SARS-CoV-2. The samples were drawn from two sources: the first 160 participants of the ongoing ImmuneRACE study, and 1,000 to 1,500 subjects contributed by 6 global collaborators. The sample metadata nearly always contained a de-identified subject ID, COVID-19 status, age in years and sex. Where available, HLA class I and class II types were obtained from metadata supplied by the sample provider rather than from assay-based typing.

Summary of the overall study and its limitations: The quantity of clinical and demographic metadata differed by source and by participant and was supplied without curation.

Details on this clone: Its target antigen remains unknown. No base qualities exist here, and no much larger clone lies one base off it.

Collaborating institutions collected whole blood in K2EDTA tubes following their own protocols. For TCRbeta analysis, collaborator samples were shipped as frozen whole blood, as isolated PBMCs, or as DNA extracted from either sample type. TCRbeta CDR3 regions were amplified from genomic DNA using the immunoSEQ Assay, a bias-controlled multiplex PCR. Per the original workflow: The number of nucleated cells in each sample was estimated from the amplification of reference gene primers within the assay. To quantify the absolute abundance of each unique TCRbeta CDR3 rearrangement, sequence reads were collapsed and filtered. Productive Simpson clonality was computed per sample as the square root of Simpson's diversity index over productive rearrangements. Imported from immuneACCESS, the table was reduced by TCRdb to in-frame sequences with V and J called. These copies leave out some clones; in studies compared against another copy, an unresolved V gene accounts for under half, and the cause of the remainder is not known. For V, J and clone size, that table is used; D and trimming come from the DNA. Within this sample are roughly 130,000 clones, with about three quarters of them counted one time only. The ten biggest clones cover around 13% of the sample.

For this chain, trimming is 0 bases at the V end and 4 bases at the J end, and the number of junction bases without a gene match is 13. The CDR3, cysteine through phenylalanine, is 19 amino acids long. Here the CDR3 DNA is all that survives: 57 bases in frame from base 1. The germline V gene supplies CDR1 MDHEN and CDR2 SYDVKM. Here the chain combines TRBV28 and TRBJ2-3, with TRBD1 matching 10 junction bases. The receptor was isolated from a man older than 75 with acute or convalescent COVID-19. The sample consisted of peripheral blood. The nucleotide sequence is given as TGTGCCAGCAGTTTATGGAGTTTTAAGGGACAGGGGATGTCAGATACGCAGTATTTT. This translates into CASSLWSFKGQGMSDTQYF.